The 10 T cell receptor beta chains below come from one sample, sequenced in a study of control samples from healthy donors and cancer patients. Using immunoSEQ multiplex PCR, the repertoire was profiled, and TCRdb retains in-frame clones only, with some absent. The sample yields around 80,000 clones, approximately 87% seen once. What was sequenced was blood. These TCRs come from a middle-aged man in good health.

This chain uses TRBV20-1 with TRBJ2-3; D gene unclear. V was clipped by 8 bases and J by 4 bases, with 10 bases between them. The germline V gene encodes CDR1 DFQATT and CDR2 SNEGSKA (reference sequence). This CDR3 comprises 11 residues. The CDR3 here is CSIAPSDTQYF. In DNA form, the CDR3 reads TGCAGTATCGCCCCTTCAGATACGCAGTATTTT.

A single count supports this clone. The rearrangement links TRBV6-5 to TRBJ1-2; D unresolved. The CDR3 totals 13 residues. Between the trimmed V and J ends, which lost 6 bases and 0 bases, there was a span of 8 bases. CDR1 MNHEY and CDR2 SVGAGI come from the germline V gene. CDR3 coding DNA: TGTGCCAGCAGCTATTTCTCTAACTATGGCTACACCTTC. It encodes CASSYFSNYGYTF.

The V and J genes are TRBV3-1 (or the pseudogene TRBV3-2) and TRBJ2-5, with D tentatively TRBD2 (6 bases). Germline V gives CDR1 LGHDT, CDR2 YNNKEL (reference sequence). CDR3 length: 16 residues. The germline V and J ends were trimmed by 4 bases and 7 bases, with 22 bases remaining between them. CDR3 residues: CASSPLRLVVGGTQYF. The CDR3 DNA sequence: TGTGCCAGCAGCCCCCTCCGCTTAGTAGTGGGAGGGACCCAGTACTTC.

As to this clone: This sample also contains other DNA sequences that code for the same CDR3. The chain links TRBV3-1 (or the pseudogene TRBV3-2) to TRBJ2-5; D unresolved. CDR3 length equals 14 residues. CDR1 and CDR2 (germline): LGHDT, YNNKEL (reference sequence). Trimming stripped 2 bases from V and 2 bases from J, with 9 bases between. The CDR3 sequence is CASSQTTYQETQYF. CDR3 in DNA: TGTGCCAGCAGCCAAACGACGTATCAAGAGACCCAGTACTTC.

The rearrangement uses TRBV29-1 and TRBJ2-1; possibly TRBD2 for D (5 bases). CDR1 and CDR2 (germline): SQVTM, ANQGSEA. The length of the CDR3 is 12 residues. The ends were cut back, 3 bases at V and 9 bases at J, with 12 bases in the middle. The CDR3 DNA sequence: TGCAGCGTTGACGAAAGGGCGGGTGAGCAGTTCTTC. This encodes CSVDERAGEQFF.

The V gene is TRBV7-3, the J gene TRBJ2-3; D is uncertain. Deletions cut 1 base from V and 0 bases from J, with 5 bases between. CDR3 length: 14 amino acids. Germline V gene data show CDR1 as SGHTA and CDR2 as FQGTGA. The CDR3: CASSLSRSTDTQYF. The CDR3 bases are TGTGCCAGCAGCTTAAGCCGGAGCACAGATACGCAGTATTTT.

This chain uses TRBV5-1 with TRBJ1-2; no definite D call. The CDR3 extends over 16 amino acids. From germline, CDR1 is SGHRS and CDR2 YFSETQ. V lost 0 bases and J lost 0, with 12 bases in between. The CDR3 DNA reads as TGCGCCAGCAGCTTGGTGGCGGATACCTCTAACTATGGCTACACCTTC. Translated, it gives CASSLVADTSNYGYTF. Variable domain in full (rest from reference TRBV5-1 and TRBJ1-2): KAGVTQTPRYLIKTRGQQVTLSCSPISGHRSVSWYQQTPGQGLQFLFEYFSETQRNKGNFPGRFSGRQFSNSRSEMNVSTLELGDSALYLCASSLVADTSNYGYTFGSGTRLTVV.

This sequence joins TRBV5-1 and TRBJ1-1; D possibly corresponds to TRBD1 (6 bases). V shed 0 bases and J shed 8 bases, with 11 bases lying between them. The CDR3 length is 13 residues. CDR1 is SGHRS, CDR2 YFSETQ, per germline. DNA for the CDR3: TGCGCCAGCAGCTTGGGACAGGTGGGGGAAGCTTTCTTT. It encodes CASSLGQVGEAFF.

The chain links TRBV5-5 to TRBJ1-1; D is unresolved. Trimming shortened V by 0 bases and J by 0 bases, and 12 bases separated the two germline ends. The CDR3 consists of 16 residues. From germline, CDR1 is SGHKS and CDR2 YYEKEE (reference sequence). The CDR3 DNA sequence: TGTGCCAGCAGCTTGGCCGTAGCCAGGTTGAACACTGAAGCTTTCTTT. This sequence encodes CASSLAVARLNTEAFF.

The chain carries TRBV7-8 and TRBJ2-5; 7 positions match TRBD2. This CDR3 has 14 amino acids. V gave up 3 bases and J gave up 4 bases; unmatched junction bases: 5. CDR1 and CDR2 (germline): SGHVS, FQNEAQ. CDR3: CASSLGGEGETQYF. The DNA for the CDR3 is TGTGCCAGCAGCTTGGGAGGGGAAGGAGAGACCCAGTACTTC.